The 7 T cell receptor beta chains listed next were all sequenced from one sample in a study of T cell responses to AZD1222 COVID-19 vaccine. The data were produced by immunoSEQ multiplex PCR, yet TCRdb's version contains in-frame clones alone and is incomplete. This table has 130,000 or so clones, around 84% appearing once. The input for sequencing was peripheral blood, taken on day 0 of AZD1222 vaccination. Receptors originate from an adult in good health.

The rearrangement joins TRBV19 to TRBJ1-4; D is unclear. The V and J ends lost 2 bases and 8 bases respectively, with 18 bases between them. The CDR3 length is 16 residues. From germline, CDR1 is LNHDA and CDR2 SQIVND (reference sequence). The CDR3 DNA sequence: TGTGCCAGTAGTATACCCTCGGGAAGTGGGCAGGAAAAACTGTTTTTT. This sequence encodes CASSIPSGSGQEKLFF.

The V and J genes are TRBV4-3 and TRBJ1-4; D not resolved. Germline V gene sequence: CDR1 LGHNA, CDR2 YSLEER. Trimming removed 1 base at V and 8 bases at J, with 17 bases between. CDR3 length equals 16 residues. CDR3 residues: CASSQVWPLIWEKLFF. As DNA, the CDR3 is TGCGCCAGCAGCCAAGTTTGGCCACTAATTTGGGAAAAACTGTTTTTT.

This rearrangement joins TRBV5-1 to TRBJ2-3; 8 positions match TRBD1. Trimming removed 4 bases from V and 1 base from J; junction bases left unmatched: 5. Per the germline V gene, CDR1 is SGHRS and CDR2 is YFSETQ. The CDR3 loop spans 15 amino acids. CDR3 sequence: CASSRSGQGTDTQYF. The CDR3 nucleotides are TGCGCCAGCAGCAGGTCGGGACAGGGCACAGATACGCAGTATTTT.

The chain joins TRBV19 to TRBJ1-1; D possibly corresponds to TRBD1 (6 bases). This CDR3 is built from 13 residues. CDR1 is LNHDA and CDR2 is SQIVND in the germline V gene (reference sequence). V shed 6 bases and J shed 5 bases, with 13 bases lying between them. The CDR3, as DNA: TGTGCCAGTAGCAAACAGGGAGATACTGAAGCTTTCTTT. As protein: CASSKQGDTEAFF.

The CDR3 reads CASNPEGRSSEAFF. In nucleotides, the CDR3 is TGTGCCAGCAACCCAGAGGGTCGGTCATCTGAAGCTTTCTTT. This chain joins TRBV6-5 and TRBJ1-1; D not resolved. Trimming stripped 7 bases from V and 6 bases from J, with 18 bases between. The CDR3 contains 14 residues. Germline lookup yields CDR1 MNHEY and CDR2 SVGAGI.

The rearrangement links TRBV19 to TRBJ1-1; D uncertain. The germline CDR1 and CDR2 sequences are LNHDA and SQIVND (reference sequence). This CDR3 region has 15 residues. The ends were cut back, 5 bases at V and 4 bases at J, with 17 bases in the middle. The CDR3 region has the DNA TGTGCCAGTAGTCTCGAAGCGGGTTACACCACTGAAGCTTTCTTT. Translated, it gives CASSLEAGYTTEAFF.

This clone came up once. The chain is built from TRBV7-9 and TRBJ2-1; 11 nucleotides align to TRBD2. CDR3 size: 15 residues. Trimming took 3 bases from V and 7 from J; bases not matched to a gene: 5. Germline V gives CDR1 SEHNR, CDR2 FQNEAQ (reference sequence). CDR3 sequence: CASSFGTSGGNEQFF. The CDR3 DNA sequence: TGTGCCAGCAGCTTCGGGACTAGCGGAGGAAATGAGCAGTTCTTC.